A single sample gave rise to the 29 T cell receptor beta chains below, sequenced in a study of T-cell memory formation after mild COVID-19. TCRdb re-called the 5' RACE reads with MiXCR, one entry per CDR3 protein. The data show roughly 110,000 distinct CDR3 sequences, over 13% seen once. Material for sequencing was PBMCs or a T cell subset sorted from them (not recorded which). All receptors come from a man between 18 and 35 years old who had mild COVID-19 (a few samples of this study predate the infection). Cell type and time point are not known.

This clonotype has only a few counts. The chain uses TRBV27 and TRBJ2-1; D not certain. Germline lookup yields CDR1 MNHEY and CDR2 SMNVEV (reference sequence). The CDR3 runs 13 residues. V was clipped by 3 bases and J by 5 bases, with 8 bases between them. CDR3 loop: CASSFGQNNEQFF. DNA of the CDR3: TGTGCCAGCAGTTTTGGGCAGAACAATGAGCAGTTCTTC.

This chain joins TRBV7-9 and TRBJ2-3, with a tentative D call TRBD2 (6 bases). There are 14 residues in the CDR3. V was clipped by 3 bases and J by 6 bases, with 13 bases between them. Germline assignment: CDR1 SEHNR and CDR2 FQNEAQ (reference sequence). Here the CDR3 reads CASSFGSFRDTQYF. CDR3 bases: TGTGCCAGCAGCTTCGGGAGTTTCAGGGATACGCAGTATTTT.

The sample holds a few counts of this clonotype. This rearrangement joins TRBV4-1 to TRBJ2-3, with 8 bases lining up with TRBD2. The germline V gene has CDR1 MGHRA and CDR2 YSYEKL. CDR3 length: 18 amino acids. Germline trimming cut 1 base from V and 3 bases from J; bases unmatched to any gene: 12. CDR3 in amino acids: CASSQGLAGQMGTDTQYF. The CDR3, as DNA: TGCGCCAGCAGCCAAGGCCTAGCGGGCCAAATGGGGACAGATACGCAGTATTTT.

The rearrangement links TRBV7-8 to TRBJ1-4, with D maybe TRBD1 (6 bases). The CDR3 covers 15 residues. Trimming removed 1 base from V and 8 bases from J, with 14 bases in between. Germline lookup yields CDR1 SGHVS and CDR2 FQNEAQ. The CDR3 DNA is TGTGCCAGCAGCTTAGAGGGGGGCCGCGGGGAAAAACTGTTTTTT. This sequence encodes CASSLEGGRGEKLFF.

As regards this clonotype: One end of the junction varies from germline; a read error may be responsible. The genes are TRBV7-7 and TRBJ2-3; 14 bases are a match to TRBD2. The CDR3 length is 16 residues. CDR1 and CDR2 (germline): SSHAT, FNYEAQ (reference sequence). The CDR3 loop is CASSSGLAGGTDTQYF. DNA of the CDR3: TGTGCTAGCAGCTCGGGACTAGCGGGGGGCACAGATACGCAGTATTTT.

This clonotype was recorded at least ten times. The gene calls are TRBV4-1 and TRBJ2-7; D is undetermined. There are 13 residues in the CDR3. The germline CDR1 and CDR2 sequences are MGHRA and YSYEKL. V was cut by 3 bases and J by 1 base, with 7 bases left in between. The CDR3 DNA follows: TGCGCCAGCAGCCATCAAGGTTCCTACGAGCAGTACTTC. Amino acid sequence: CASSHQGSYEQYF.

A few counts support this clonotype. The V call is TRBV12-5, the J call TRBJ2-7, with 8 positions matching TRBD2. Trimming took 0 bases from V and 1 from J; bases not matched to a gene: 8. Looked up from germline, CDR1 is LGHNT and CDR2 is FRNRAP. CDR3 length equals 17 residues. The CDR3 loop is CASGLVPGTRGSYEQYF. The CDR3 DNA follows: TGTGCTAGTGGTTTGGTACCGGGGACTAGGGGTTCCTACGAGCAGTACTTC.

The CDR3 DNA is TGTGCCAGCAGTCCTAGGTGGACTACCTCCTACAATGAGCAGTTCTTC. Amino acid sequence: CASSPRWTTSYNEQFF. The rearrangement uses TRBV14 and TRBJ2-1; weak D call: TRBD2 (6 bases). V dropped 6 bases and J dropped 0 bases, with 15 bases sitting between them. The CDR3 runs 16 residues. CDR1 and CDR2 (germline): SGHDN, FVKESK.

This clonotype was recorded at least ten times. V and J are TRBV18 and TRBJ2-5; the match to TRBD1 covers 7 bases. Germline CDR1 and CDR2: KGHSH and LQKENI. Trimming removed 0 bases from V and 5 bases from J; junction bases left unmatched: 18. CDR3 size: 19 residues. The CDR3 DNA sequence: TGTGCCAGCTCACCACCCGGGGTAGGGGGCGCCCCCGAGGAGGAGACCCAGTACTTC. This encodes CASSPPGVGGAPEEETQYF.

This clonotype was observed a handful of times. V is TRBV9 and J is TRBJ1-6, with D possibly matching TRBD1 (6 bases). Germline V lookup: CDR1 SGDLS, CDR2 YYNGEE. The CDR3 has 14 amino acids. V was cut by 3 bases and J by 4 bases, with 8 bases left in between. CDR3 residues: CASSDRVYNSPLHF. The CDR3, as DNA: TGTGCCAGCAGCGACAGGGTTTATAATTCACCCCTCCACTTT.

This sequence joins TRBV12-3 or TRBV12-4 and TRBJ1-4, with no clear D. The CDR3 consists of 13 residues. Trimming pared 6 bases from V and 3 bases from J, leaving 8 bases between. CDR3 DNA: TGTGCCAGCAGGCCTTGGGCTAATGAAAAACTGTTTTTT. Translation gives CASRPWANEKLFF.

This clonotype has just one count. The chain joins TRBV19 to TRBJ2-7; D is undetermined. V was trimmed by 10 bases and J by 2 bases, leaving 9 bases between them. The CDR3 runs to 11 residues. The germline gives CDR1 LNHDA, CDR2 SQIVND (reference sequence). The CDR3 sequence: CATYYAYEQYF. CDR3 bases: TGTGCCACCTACTACGCCTACGAGCAGTACTTC.

This chain joins TRBV6-5 and TRBJ2-2, with 8 bases matching TRBD1. The CDR3 length is 14 residues. With V trimmed by 4 bases and J by 7 bases, 5 bases remained unmatched. The V gene's germline CDR1 is MNHEY and CDR2 SVGAGI. DNA for the CDR3: TGTGCCAGCAGTTGGGACAGGATCAGCGGGGAGCTGTTTTTT. Residues: CASSWDRISGELFF.

This clonotype was detected only a few times. The rearrangement uses TRBV4-1 and TRBJ2-1; the D gene is possibly TRBD1 (5 bases). The V gene's germline CDR1 is MGHRA and CDR2 YSYEKL. This CDR3 is 13 amino acids long. Trimming cost V 1 base and J 9 bases, with 10 bases left between them. CDR3 protein: CASSQVGRTEQFF. The CDR3 DNA follows: TGCGCCAGCAGCCAAGTGGGGCGGACTGAGCAGTTCTTC.

This clonotype showed up many times. V usage is TRBV4-2 and J usage is TRBJ2-3, with unresolved D. Trimming removed 4 bases from V and 1 base from J, with 12 bases in between. This CDR3 is 15 amino acids long. CDR1 and CDR2 (germline): LGHNA, YNFKEQ. Here the CDR3 reads CASSPPAEGTDTQYF. In DNA, the CDR3 is TGTGCCAGCAGCCCCCCGGCGGAAGGCACAGATACGCAGTATTTT.

This clonotype was recorded a few times. J is TRBJ2-1 and V is TRBV28, with D uncertain. Deletions cut 5 bases from V and 6 bases from J, with 20 bases between. The CDR3 totals 16 residues. CDR1 is MDHEN, CDR2 SYDVKM, per germline. This chain's CDR3 is CASSPLLGSTFNEQFF. The CDR3, as DNA: TGTGCCAGCAGTCCTCTGCTGGGGTCTACGTTCAATGAGCAGTTCTTC.

The chain joins TRBV27 to TRBJ2-3; TRBD1 aligns across 7 bases. This CDR3 comprises 14 residues. V dropped 9 bases and J dropped 4; count of bases not matched to a gene: 10. CDR1 and CDR2 from the germline V gene are MNHEY and SMNVEV (reference sequence). The DNA for the CDR3 is TGTGCCAGTCAACACAGGGGTTTCTCAGATACGCAGTATTTT. This encodes CASQHRGFSDTQYF.

This chain links TRBV5-1 with TRBJ1-1; 10 bases match TRBD1. Germline V gene lookup returns CDR1 SGHRS and CDR2 YFSETQ. V was pared by 0 bases and J by 1 base, with 0 bases of the junction left unmatched. CDR3 length: 15 residues. CDR3 region: CASSLGQGANTEAFF. CDR3 sequence (DNA): TGCGCCAGCAGCTTGGGACAGGGGGCGAACACTGAAGCTTTCTTT. Looking up the rest from reference TRBV5-1 and TRBJ1-1 gives the full variable domain: KAGVTQTPRYLIKTRGQQVTLSCSPISGHRSVSWYQQTPGQGLQFLFEYFSETQRNKGNFPGRFSGRQFSNSRSEMNVSTLELGDSALYLCASSLGQGANTEAFFGQGTRLTVV.

This clonotype has only a few counts. This chain uses TRBV15 with TRBJ1-1; TRBD1 agrees at 8 bases. The CDR3 sequence is 15 residues long. J gave up 5 bases and V 5 bases, and 10 bases lay outside the gene matches. The germline gives CDR1 LNHNV, CDR2 YYDKDF (reference sequence). This chain's CDR3 is CATSYRTGWGTEAFF. The CDR3 DNA reads as TGTGCCACCAGCTACCGGACAGGGTGGGGGACTGAAGCTTTCTTT.

The table lists this clonotype with a few counts. The J gene is TRBJ1-5, the V gene TRBV7-9; D perhaps matches TRBD1 (6 bases). V was cut by 3 bases and J by 1 base, with 10 bases left in between. The CDR3 runs to 15 residues. Germline CDR1 reads SEHNR; CDR2 reads FQNEAQ (reference sequence). The CDR3 bases are TGTGCCAGCAGCTTGGGGGACATCAGCAATCAGCCCCAGCATTTT. It translates to CASSLGDISNQPQHF.

This clonotype was observed a few times. V gene TRBV3-1 combines with J gene TRBJ2-3, with D possibly being TRBD2 (5 bases). The CDR3 runs to 15 residues. The germline V and J ends were trimmed by 1 base and 4 bases, with 12 bases remaining between them. The germline V gene has CDR1 LGHDT and CDR2 YNNKEL (reference sequence). CDR3 sequence: CASSQVGLAPDTQYF. The CDR3 bases are TGTGCCAGCAGCCAAGTTGGGCTAGCCCCAGATACGCAGTATTTT.

This clonotype was seen more than once but under ten times. This chain joins TRBV6-5 and TRBJ1-2; 7 bases match TRBD1. Germline lookup yields CDR1 MNHEY and CDR2 SVGAGI. The CDR3 contains 16 residues. The J segment lost 6 bases and the V segment lost 2 bases, leaving 12 bases of the junction unmatched. The CDR3 coding sequence is TGTGCCAGCAGTTACGGTTTTGGAGGGGGCAAGGATGGCTACACCTTC. Amino acid sequence: CASSYGFGGGKDGYTF.

There are a few counts of this clonotype. CDR3 amino acids: CASSTNWETSSYEQYF. As DNA, the CDR3 is TGTGCCAGCAGCACGAACTGGGAAACTAGCTCCTACGAGCAGTACTTC. V gene TRBV7-9 combines with J gene TRBJ2-7, with a possible D match to TRBD2 (5 bases). Trimming cost V 5 bases and J 0 bases, with 17 bases left between them. This CDR3 is built from 16 residues. Germline V gives CDR1 SEHNR, CDR2 FQNEAQ (reference sequence).

This clonotype showed up many times. V is TRBV4-1 and J is TRBJ1-6; D ambiguous. V was clipped by 2 bases and J by 1 base, with 6 bases between them. The CDR3 covers 15 residues. Germline-derived CDR1 and CDR2 are MGHRA and YSYEKL. CDR3 nucleotide sequence: TGCGCCAGCAGCCAACTTGAATCCTATAATTCACCCCTCCACTTT. Translation: CASSQLESYNSPLHF.

This clonotype was counted ten times or more. The chain links TRBV7-9 to TRBJ2-1; 12 nucleotides agree with TRBD2. Germline loops: CDR1 SEHNR, CDR2 FQNEAQ (reference sequence). The CDR3 extends over 15 amino acids. The J segment lost 6 bases and the V segment lost 5 bases, leaving 5 bases of the junction unmatched. The CDR3 spells CASSATSGGPNEQFF. CDR3 in DNA: TGTGCCAGCAGCGCCACTAGCGGGGGGCCCAATGAGCAGTTCTTC.

This clonotype was counted between two and nine times. As DNA, the CDR3 is TGTGCCATCAGTGAGTCGAGTCCCAGGGGCTCTGGAAACACCATATATTTT. Translated: CAISESSPRGSGNTIYF. This chain connects TRBV10-3 to TRBJ1-3; D may be TRBD1 (6 bases). Germline CDR1 and CDR2: ENHRY and SYGVKD. The germline V and J ends were trimmed by 0 bases and 0 bases, with 12 bases remaining between them. The CDR3 length is 17 residues.

J is TRBJ2-2 and V is TRBV7-6; D is undetermined. This CDR3 has 14 residues. Trimming pared 2 bases from V and 1 base from J, leaving 5 bases between. The germline gives CDR1 SGHVS, CDR2 FNYEAQ. CDR3 DNA: TGTGCCAGCAGCTTACCAGGGAACACCGGGGAGCTGTTTTTT. Translation gives CASSLPGNTGELFF. Drawing the rest from reference TRBV7-6 and TRBJ2-2, the complete variable domain is GAGVSQSPRYKVTKRGQDVALRCDPISGHVSLYWYRQALGQGPEFLTYFNYEAQQDKSGLPNDRFSAERPEGSISTLTIQRTEQRDSAMYRCASSLPGNTGELFFGEGSRLTVL.

This chain joins TRBV27 and TRBJ1-4; D ambiguous. V lost 0 bases to trimming and J lost 13 bases, with 12 bases between them. Germline lookup yields CDR1 MNHEY and CDR2 SMNVEV (reference sequence). This CDR3 spans 13 amino acids. CDR3 sequence: CASSLSLDSRLFF. The CDR3 DNA is TGTGCCAGCAGTTTATCGCTGGATTCGCGACTGTTTTTT.

This clonotype was detected a few times. The chain links TRBV4-1 to TRBJ1-1; D not resolved. V lost 2 bases and J 4 bases, leaving 17 bases between the germline ends. This CDR3 is built from 16 residues. Germline values: CDR1 MGHRA, CDR2 YSYEKL. The CDR3 here is CASSQSSGVIITEAFF. For the CDR3, the DNA is TGCGCCAGCAGCCAAAGCTCCGGGGTGATCATCACTGAAGCTTTCTTT.